This TCR beta chain appears in the sequencing data of a study of T cell repertoires in cytomegalovirus infection. Findings and limits, study-wide: The study found HLA-C-restricted CMV-specific TCR beta clonotypes dominating the ex vivo response.

Looked up from germline, CDR1 is ENHRY and CDR2 is SYGVKD. V was pared by 0 bases and J by 0 bases, with 11 bases between. This CDR3 spans 17 amino acids. Many counts were recorded for this clonotype. Its antigen is currently unknown. TCRdb redid the calling of the reads with MiXCR, one entry per CDR3 protein. The sample has approximately 500,000 distinct CDR3 sequences; 15% to 20% are singletons. This TCR derives from a human donor in good health (CMV status not recorded). Some clones in this sample may be carry-over from other donors' samples. Sequenced: CD8+ T cells from PBMCs. The chain carries TRBV10-3 and TRBJ1-4; TRBD1 is a possible D gene (6 bases). The CDR3 here is CAISESNRATTNEKLFF. CDR3 nucleotide sequence: TGTGCCATCAGTGAGTCGAACAGGGCAACAACTAATGAAAAACTGTTTTTT.